This T cell receptor beta chain was found in a study of T cell responses to AZD1222 COVID-19 vaccine. Worth noting for this clone: What it binds is not known.

The ends were cut back, 7 bases at V and 4 bases at J, with 15 bases in the middle. Germline-derived CDR1 and CDR2 are LGHDT and YNNKEL (reference sequence). This CDR3 has 14 amino acids. The protocol was immunoSEQ multiplex PCR, while the TCRdb copy is restricted to in-frame clones and leaves out a portion. The sample yields around 110,000 clones, 90% to 95% seen once. Study observations and caveats: Spike-spanning, vaccine-associated CD4 TCRs were dominant at 160-218 and 743-854. The sample set comprised mostly white British donors with more females, and clonal diversity was possibly underestimated. After two AZD1222 doses, spike-specific TCR breadth and depth rose versus day 0. Just five or six AZD1222 recipients were seropositive at baseline.

The clonotype was recovered from an adult in good health. The chain carries TRBV3-1 (or the pseudogene TRBV3-2) and TRBJ2-3; D not resolved. The material sequenced was peripheral blood, taken on day 0 of AZD1222 vaccination. The CDR3 DNA sequence: TGTGCCAGCACCACCTTAGGAGTAGCAGATACGCAGTATTTT. It is translated as CASTTLGVADTQYF.